This T cell receptor (beta chain) was identified in a study of cytomegalovirus exposure and HLA in healthy donors. Although they were nominally healthy when sampled, donors likely had unrecorded immune exposures. Comment on this clone: The antigen remains undetermined.

The PCR contained 60 Vbeta and 13 Jbeta primers. Data came from immunoSEQ multiplex PCR; TCRdb stores just in-frame clones and leaves some out. The top ten clones hold under 7% of a sample with 150,000 to 200,000 clones, roughly 80% of them seen once. Overall study results and limits: An analysis was carried out later, and it reportedly showed fewer N-insertions in an Asian-associated ancestry cluster than the approximately 700-donor mean. Later genetic work tied a missense DCLRE1C variant to beta-chain V and J trimming. Association with HLA alleles at 0.05 false discovery rate was found for 15,000 or so TCR beta sequences in a later analysis.

The germline V and J ends were trimmed by 2 bases and 4 bases, with 8 bases remaining between them. The CDR3 consists of 13 residues. CDR1 is WSHSY, CDR2 SAAADI, per germline. V is TRBV10-2 and J is TRBJ1-2; no clear D. The sequence derives from a woman in her thirties in good health and CMV-seropositive. What was sequenced was PBMCs. The CDR3 is CASSEPSGYGYTF. The DNA of the CDR3 is TGCGCCAGCAGTGAGCCCAGTGGCTATGGCTACACCTTC.